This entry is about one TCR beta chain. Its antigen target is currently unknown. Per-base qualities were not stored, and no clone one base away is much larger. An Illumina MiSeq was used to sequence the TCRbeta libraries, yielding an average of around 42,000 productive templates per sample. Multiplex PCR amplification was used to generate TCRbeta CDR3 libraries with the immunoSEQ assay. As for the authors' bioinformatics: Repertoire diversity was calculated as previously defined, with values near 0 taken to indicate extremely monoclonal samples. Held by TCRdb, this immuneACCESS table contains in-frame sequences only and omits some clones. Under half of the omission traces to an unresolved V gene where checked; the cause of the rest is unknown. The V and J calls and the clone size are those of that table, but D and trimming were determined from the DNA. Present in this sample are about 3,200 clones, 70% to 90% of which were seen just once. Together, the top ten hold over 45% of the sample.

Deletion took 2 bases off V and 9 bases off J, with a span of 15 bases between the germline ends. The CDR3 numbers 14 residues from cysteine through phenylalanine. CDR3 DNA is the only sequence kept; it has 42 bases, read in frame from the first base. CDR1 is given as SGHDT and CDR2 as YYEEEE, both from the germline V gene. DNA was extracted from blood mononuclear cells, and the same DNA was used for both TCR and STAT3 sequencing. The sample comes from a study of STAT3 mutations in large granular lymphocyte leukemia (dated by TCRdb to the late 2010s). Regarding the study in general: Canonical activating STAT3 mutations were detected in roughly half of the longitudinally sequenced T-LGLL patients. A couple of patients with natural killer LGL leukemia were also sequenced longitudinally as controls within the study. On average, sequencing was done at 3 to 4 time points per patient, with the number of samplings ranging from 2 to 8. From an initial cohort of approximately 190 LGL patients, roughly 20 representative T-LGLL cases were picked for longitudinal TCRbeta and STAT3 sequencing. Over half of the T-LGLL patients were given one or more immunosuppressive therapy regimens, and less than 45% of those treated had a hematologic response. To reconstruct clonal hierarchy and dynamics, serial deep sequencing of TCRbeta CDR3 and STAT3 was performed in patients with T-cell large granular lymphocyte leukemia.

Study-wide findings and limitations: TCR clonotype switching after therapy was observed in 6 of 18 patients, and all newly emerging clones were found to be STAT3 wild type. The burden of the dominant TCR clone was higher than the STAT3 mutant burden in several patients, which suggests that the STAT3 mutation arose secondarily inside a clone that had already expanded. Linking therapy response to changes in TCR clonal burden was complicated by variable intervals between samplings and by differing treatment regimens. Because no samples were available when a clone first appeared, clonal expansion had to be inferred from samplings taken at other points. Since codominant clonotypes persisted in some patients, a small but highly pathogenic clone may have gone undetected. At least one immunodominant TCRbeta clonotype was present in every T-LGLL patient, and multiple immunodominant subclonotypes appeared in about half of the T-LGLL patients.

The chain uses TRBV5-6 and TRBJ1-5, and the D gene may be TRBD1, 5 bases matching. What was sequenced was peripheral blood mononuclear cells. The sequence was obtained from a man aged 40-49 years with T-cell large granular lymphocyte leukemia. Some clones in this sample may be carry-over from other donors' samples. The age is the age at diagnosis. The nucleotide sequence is TGTGCCAGCAGCTTCAGGGAATACGCTGGGCCCCAGCATTTT. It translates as CASSFREYAGPQHF.